This passage covers 28 T cell receptor beta chains from one sample sequenced in a study of Ad26.COV2.S vaccination and SARS-CoV-2 variants. Sequencing was performed with immunoSEQ multiplex PCR; in TCRdb, only in-frame clones are kept and a portion is missing. The data contain around 370,000 clones, 92% of them singletons. The specimen was peripheral blood, collected after recovery from COVID-19. Receptors originate from a human donor who had recovered from COVID-19.

The chain has TRBV6-2 or TRBV6-3 and TRBJ1-5, with a weak D call TRBD1 (6 bases). V was trimmed by 6 bases and J by 4 bases, leaving 19 bases between them. This CDR3 is 16 amino acids long. The V gene's germline CDR1 is MNHEY and CDR2 SVGEGT. CDR3 sequence (DNA): TGTGCCAGCAGCCAATGGCAGGGGATCCCGAATCAGCCCCAGCATTTT. Encoded protein: CASSQWQGIPNQPQHF.

Comment on this clone: The sample has other DNA sequences that encode this CDR3 too. This rearrangement joins TRBV9 to TRBJ1-2, with a weak D call TRBD1 (5 bases). CDR1 SGDLS and CDR2 YYNGEE come from the germline V gene. The CDR3 runs 12 residues. The V gene lost 0 bases and the J gene lost 8 bases, with 8 bases spanning the gap. CDR3 residues: CASSVGGSGYTF. Written as DNA, the CDR3 is TGTGCCAGCAGCGTAGGGGGGTCGGGCTACACCTTC.

This chain joins TRBV9 and TRBJ2-3; TRBD2 is a possible D gene (5 bases). Germline values: CDR1 SGDLS, CDR2 YYNGEE. With 6 bases removed from V and 0 bases from J, the gap between germline ends came to 17 bases. The CDR3 loop spans 16 amino acids. The CDR3 DNA reads TGTGCCAGCAACCACCCGAGAGAGGGAAGCACAGATACGCAGTATTTT. Amino acids: CASNHPREGSTDTQYF.

This clone was observed a handful of times. V gene TRBV6-5 combines with J gene TRBJ1-2; D is undetermined. The CDR3 totals 13 residues. Germline values: CDR1 MNHEY, CDR2 SVGAGI. V was pared by 5 bases and J by 1 base, with 8 bases between. CDR3 sequence: CASSLTDNYGYTF. The CDR3 DNA reads TGTGCCAGCAGTCTGACCGATAACTATGGCTACACCTTC.

The V and J genes are TRBV5-4 and TRBJ2-2; 7 nucleotides line up with TRBD1. The J segment lost 5 bases and the V segment lost 4 bases, leaving 5 bases of the junction unmatched. From germline, CDR1 is SGHNT and CDR2 YYREEE (reference sequence). This CDR3 has 14 residues. The CDR3 DNA follows: TGTGCCAGCAGCCCGGACAGGTTAACCGGGGAGCTGTTTTTT. Protein: CASSPDRLTGELFF.

This chain connects TRBV5-1 to TRBJ2-2; D gene unclear. The length of the CDR3 is 15 residues. V gave up 0 bases and J gave up 7 bases, with 13 bases separating them. Looked up from germline, CDR1 is SGHRS and CDR2 is YFSETQ. This CDR3 reads CASSLDSLTGGELFF. CDR3 sequence (DNA): TGCGCCAGCAGCTTGGACTCCCTGACGGGCGGGGAGCTGTTTTTT.

The V call is TRBV7-9, the J call TRBJ1-6, with D perhaps TRBD1 (5 bases). The CDR3 covers 16 residues. With 4 bases removed from V and 0 bases from J, the gap between germline ends came to 10 bases. The germline V gene has CDR1 SEHNR and CDR2 FQNEAQ (reference sequence). The CDR3 spells CASSSGTGSYNSPLHF. The CDR3 DNA reads TGTGCCAGCAGCTCAGGGACGGGCTCCTATAATTCACCCCTCCACTTT.

This clone was seen a single time. The chain combines TRBV7-9 with TRBJ1-2; unclear D gene. The V gene's germline CDR1 is SEHNR and CDR2 FQNEAQ (reference sequence). The V gene lost 2 bases and the J gene lost 2 bases, with 15 bases spanning the gap. This CDR3 region has 16 residues. Here the CDR3 reads CASSLSMGRFNYGYTF. The CDR3 DNA sequence: TGTGCCAGCAGCTTATCAATGGGGAGATTCAACTATGGCTACACCTTC.

This clone has just one count. V gene TRBV27 combines with J gene TRBJ1-2; D perhaps matches TRBD1 (6 bases). Germline CDR1 reads MNHEY; CDR2 reads SMNVEV (reference sequence). V gave up 4 bases and J gave up 4 bases, with 10 bases separating them. This CDR3 contains 13 residues. The CDR3 protein is CASSWGAGYGYTF. CDR3 DNA sequence: TGTGCCAGCAGTTGGGGGGCTGGCTATGGCTACACCTTC.

The chain recombines TRBV19 with TRBJ2-5; the D gene is possibly TRBD1 (5 bases). This CDR3 region has 13 residues. Germline V gives CDR1 LNHDA, CDR2 SQIVND (reference sequence). V lost 7 bases and J lost 5, with 14 bases in between. The CDR3 reads CASMQGGTETQYF. The CDR3 DNA follows: TGTGCCAGTATGCAGGGCGGAACGGAGACCCAGTACTTC.

This chain links TRBV5-1 with TRBJ2-1; possible D gene TRBD2, 6 bases. The CDR3 sequence is 13 residues long. The ends were cut back, 4 bases at V and 6 bases at J, with 11 bases in the middle. Looked up from germline, CDR1 is SGHRS and CDR2 is YFSETQ. The DNA of the CDR3 is TGCGCCAGCAGCCCTAGGGACTTCAATGAGCAGTTCTTC. Translating gives CASSPRDFNEQFF.

There are a few counts of this clone. V is TRBV5-8 and J is TRBJ2-7, with unresolved D. The CDR3 spans 14 residues. V was trimmed by 6 bases and J by 2 bases, leaving 15 bases between them. Germline V lookup: CDR1 SGHTS, CDR2 YDEGEE. The CDR3 region has the DNA TGTGCCAGCACCCTTGGTGGCGGCGCCTACGAGCAGTACTTC. Protein sequence: CASTLGGGAYEQYF.

The chain has TRBV29-1 and TRBJ2-7; 8 nucleotides agree with TRBD1. CDR3 length: 12 residues. With V trimmed by 7 bases and J by 2 bases, 4 bases remained unmatched. The germline V gene has CDR1 SQVTM and CDR2 ANQGSEA. The CDR3 here is CSAGQETYEQYF. DNA for the CDR3: TGCAGCGCGGGACAGGAGACCTACGAGCAGTACTTC.

The V gene is TRBV3-1 (or the pseudogene TRBV3-2), the J gene TRBJ2-5; D call uncertain. The length of the CDR3 is 15 residues. The V and J ends lost 1 base and 5 bases respectively, with 14 bases between them. CDR1 LGHDT and CDR2 YNNKEL come from the germline V gene (reference sequence). CDR3 in amino acids: CASSQVRDLLETQYF. The CDR3 bases are TGTGCCAGCAGCCAAGTCAGAGACTTATTGGAGACCCAGTACTTC.

The V call is TRBV14, the J call TRBJ2-4; 11 positions agree with TRBD2. The CDR3 consists of 19 residues. Germline values: CDR1 SGHDN, CDR2 FVKESK. Trimming cost V 8 bases and J 1 base; bases outside gene matches: 16. The CDR3 DNA follows: TGTGCCAGCCCTCGCCCTAGCGGGGGGCCCCCCGTGGCCAAAAACATTCAGTACTTC. Translating it yields CASPRPSGGPPVAKNIQYF.

The chain has TRBV7-2 and TRBJ2-7, with TRBD2 as a possible D gene (5 bases). In germline, CDR1 is SGHTA, CDR2 FQGNSA. Trimming left V 5 bases short and J 3 bases short, with 17 bases between. The CDR3 has 15 residues. The CDR3 loop reads CASSRRVGLVYEQYF. DNA of the CDR3: TGTGCCAGCAGCAGGCGGGTGGGTTTAGTCTACGAGCAGTACTTC.

V usage is TRBV7-9 and J usage is TRBJ1-2; maybe TRBD1 (6 bases). The V gene's germline CDR1 is SEHNR and CDR2 FQNEAQ (reference sequence). The V and J ends lost 6 bases and 10 bases respectively, with 12 bases between them. This CDR3 spans 11 amino acids. CDR3 nucleotides: TGTGCCAGCAGGGAACAGGGAGACTACACCTTC. Its protein is CASREQGDYTF.

V gene TRBV29-1 combines with J gene TRBJ2-2; the match to TRBD1 covers 11 bases. The CDR3 has 16 residues. The V gene end was trimmed by 5 bases and the J gene end by 6 bases; junction bases not matched to a gene: 11. Germline CDR1 and CDR2: SQVTM and ANQGSEA. The CDR3 is CSVMDRGRNYAGELFF. In DNA, the CDR3 is TGCAGCGTTATGGACAGGGGGCGAAATTACGCCGGGGAGCTGTTTTTT.

The chain uses TRBV5-6 and TRBJ1-6; possible D gene TRBD1, 5 bases. Germline values: CDR1 SGHDT, CDR2 YYEEEE. Between the trimmed V and J ends, which lost 4 bases and 8 bases, there was a span of 16 bases. CDR3 length: 15 amino acids. The CDR3 coding sequence is TGTGCCAGCAGCCGGGTCCTCTTAGGGGATTCACCCCTCCACTTT. Its translation: CASSRVLLGDSPLHF.

The V gene is TRBV11-3, the J gene TRBJ2-2; tentatively, D is TRBD1 or TRBD2 (6 bases each). Trimming took off 6 bases at V and 6 bases at J, with 20 bases between the two ends. The germline CDR1 and CDR2 sequences are SGHNT and YENEEA. This CDR3 contains 16 residues. CDR3 bases: TGTGCCAGCAGTCCAAGGGGGGCGAAGGGACCCGGGGAGCTGTTTTTT. Its protein product is CASSPRGAKGPGELFF.

The V and J genes are TRBV18 and TRBJ1-2, with 8 bases matching TRBD1. In germline, CDR1 is KGHSH, CDR2 LQKENI. The CDR3 consists of 15 residues. Trimming at V came to 2 bases and at J to 5 bases, leaving 7 bases not matched to a gene. The CDR3 reads CASSPVTGGGYGYTF. CDR3 sequence (DNA): TGTGCCAGCTCACCAGTTACAGGGGGTGGTTATGGCTACACCTTC.

The chain recombines TRBV6-1 with TRBJ1-5; D is undetermined. The V gene lost 0 bases and the J gene lost 9 bases, with 3 bases spanning the gap. Germline V gene data show CDR1 as MNHNS and CDR2 as SASEGT. The CDR3 contains 11 residues. CDR3 amino acids: CASSEAWPQHF. The CDR3, as DNA: TGTGCCAGCAGTGAAGCTTGGCCCCAGCATTTT.

This clone was recorded only once. The rearrangement uses TRBV7-2 and TRBJ2-7; no reliable D call. Trimming took 5 bases from V and 3 from J, leaving 11 bases between them. Germline V gene data show CDR1 as SGHTA and CDR2 as FQGNSA. This CDR3 spans 13 amino acids. The CDR3 loop is CASSPQQFYEQYF. Here the CDR3 DNA reads TGTGCCAGCAGCCCACAGCAGTTCTACGAGCAGTACTTC.

This rearrangement joins TRBV19 to TRBJ1-3; 10 bases are a match to TRBD1. The V gene's germline CDR1 is LNHDA and CDR2 SQIVND (reference sequence). The J segment lost 1 base and the V segment lost 6 bases, leaving 6 bases of the junction unmatched. The CDR3 spans 16 residues. In nucleotides, the CDR3 is TGTGCCAGTAGCCTCGGGACAGGGGCTTCTGGAAACACCATATATTTT. Residues: CASSLGTGASGNTIYF.

A note on this clone: Its ends do not fully match the called genes, so a read error is possible. The chain joins TRBV7-7 to TRBJ2-3; possibly TRBD1 or TRBD2 for D (6 bases each). The CDR3 has 16 amino acids. From germline, CDR1 is SSHAT and CDR2 FNYEAQ (reference sequence). The CDR3 protein is CASSLALRGAADTQYF. The CDR3 bases are TGTGCTAGCAGCTTAGCGCTAAGGGGGGCGGCAGATACGCAGTATTTT.

The chain links TRBV5-1 to TRBJ2-5; 7 bases are shared with TRBD1. J was trimmed by 4 bases and V by 3 bases; bases with no gene match: 3. The CDR3 sequence is 13 residues long. Germline-derived CDR1 and CDR2 are SGHRS and YFSETQ. This chain's CDR3 is CASSSGQRETQYF. The DNA of the CDR3 is TGCGCCAGCAGCTCGGGACAGCGAGAGACCCAGTACTTC.

V usage is TRBV29-1 and J usage is TRBJ1-5; the D gene is possibly TRBD1 (5 bases). V shed 5 bases and J shed 6 bases, with 14 bases lying between them. The CDR3 is 13 amino acids. Looked up from germline, CDR1 is SQVTM and CDR2 is ANQGSEA. The CDR3 loop reads CSVYGGLSQPQHF. DNA of the CDR3: TGCAGCGTTTATGGGGGTTTGAGTCAGCCCCAGCATTTT.

J is TRBJ2-1 and V is TRBV18, with D hard to call. Germline CDR1 is KGHSH and CDR2 is LQKENI. Trimming left V 0 bases short and J 5 bases short, with 14 bases between. The CDR3 length is 16 residues. The CDR3: CASSPPIALMHNEQFF. The DNA for the CDR3 is TGTGCCAGCTCACCACCGATAGCCTTGATGCACAATGAGCAGTTCTTC.